Included here is one T cell receptor beta chain sequence, with context. The data are from a study of beta chain features in type 1 diabetes. Expressed TCRB transcripts were sequenced because the entire RNA isolate underwent reverse transcription. Method: immunoSEQ multiplex PCR; TCRdb's copy keeps in-frame clones and lacks some. The data show roughly 140,000 clones, with about 51% seen just once and around 0.43% held by the top ten. This CDR3 is built from 15 residues. Germline V CDR1 and CDR2: KGHSH, LQKENI. Trimming pared 0 bases from V and 4 bases from J, leaving 10 bases between. This TCR came from a young man in good health. The chain recombines TRBV18 with TRBJ2-1; a possible D gene is TRBD1 (6 bases). Specimen: Tregs from blood. The CDR3 nucleotides read TGTGCCAGCTCACCACCCGGGACACCTTACAATGAGCAGTTCTTC. Its translation is CASSPPGTPYNEQFF.